The present TCR beta chain was sequenced within a study of CXCR3-negative and CXCR3-positive naive CD8 T cells. The germline CDR1 and CDR2 sequences are MNHEY and SMNVEV (reference sequence). The CDR3 is made up of 14 amino acids. Concerning this clonotype itself: Antigen: not known.

Libraries were UMI-labeled 5' RACE TRB cDNA. TCRdb reprocessed the 5' RACE reads and keeps a single row for each CDR3 protein, giving no DNA. The sample spans about 150,000 distinct CDR3 sequences; the ten largest clones claim 0.45% to 0.6%. Definition of naive CD8+ T cells rested on a CD45RO-CCR7+CD27+CD95- profile. General study results and limits: The study found comparably high diversity in both naive subsets and much lower diversity in memory CD8+ cells. Naive CXCR3-negative cells resembled naive CXCR3-positive cells in TRBV-TRBJ usage; memory cells differed. Cryopreserved cells partially lost CXCR3 expression, and fresh PBMCs were used in most assays. Greater hydrophobicity was found in TRB CDR3s of CXCR3-positive naive cells than of CXCR3-negative naive cells.

This sequence originates from a human donor in good health. Some clones in this sample may be carry-over from other donors' samples. V gene TRBV27 combines with J gene TRBJ1-1; TCRdb reports TRBD1, a call that lacks DNA to check it against. The sample consisted of naive CXCR3+ CD8+ T cells from blood. Subset meaning: CD45RO-CCR7+CD27+CD95- naive CD8+ T cells expressing CXCR3 (TNR3+). CDR3 loop: CATKPTQDYTEAFF.